This T cell receptor beta chain was retrieved from a study (dated by TCRdb to the mid-2010s). Concerning the study at large: The study tested whether tumor-infiltrating Tregs in breast cancer are recruited from blood Tregs or converted in situ from other CD4+ T cell subsets. On the study overall, not on this receptor specifically: Tumor memory CD4+ T cell TCR gene usage clustered with blood and lymph node memory CD4+ cells and lymph node naive CD4+ cells. The TCR alpha and beta sequences of tumor-infiltrating Tregs showed the greatest overlap with tumor naive CD4+ T cells, followed by blood naive CD4+ T cells. The larger-cohort validation was restricted to a single TCR beta V-J rearrangement rather than whole repertoires.

CDR3 length: 14 amino acids, cysteine to phenylalanine. The read is trimmed to its CDR3 DNA, 42 bases read in frame from base 1. For CDR1 and CDR2, the germline V gene (reference sequence) lists MNHNY and SVGAGI. V is reduced by 5 bases and J by 3 bases, leaving a spacing of 12 bases between them. Memory CD4+ T cells were isolated as CD4+CD45RO+CD25- cells. Tregs, naive and memory CD4+ T cells from tumor, blood and ipsilateral draining lymph nodes of a handful of breast cancer patients underwent full-length TCR alpha and beta sequencing. Tumor tissue, along with lymph nodes from ipsilateral axillary dissection, was perfused with PBS, minced, and then digested using collagenase I and hyaluronidase. Mononuclear cells from lymph nodes or around 48 ml of peripheral blood were isolated by Ficoll density gradient centrifugation. A purity exceeding 90% was confirmed by FACS for the sorted cell populations.

This clonotype was counted only a few times. Its antigen is still unknown. No base qualities exist here, and no much larger clone lies one base off it. Full-length TCR variable regions were amplified by 5' RACE PCR with constant-region reverse primers, followed by semi-nested PCR with Nested Universal Primer A. Using the ReliaPrep RNA Cell Miniprep System, total RNA was extracted, and the SMARTer RACE 5'/3' Kit was then used to reverse transcribe the RNA into 5'RACE-ready cDNA. An Illumina MiSeq was used to sequence the full-length TCR alpha and beta libraries, which had been barcoded with multiplex adaptors. Processing in the source paper ran as follows. For each of nine subset-tissue groups, sequencing data from the five patients were pooled, and the groups were then compared using unsupervised clustering of TCR gene usage. The Morisita-Horn index was used to calculate repertoire similarity, with shared sequences weighted by how much each contributed to each repertoire. TCRdb trimmed public reads at Q25 via fastp, called clones via MiXCR and kept in-frame beta chains. Rows are combined by CDR3 protein, so each entry shows the most common genes and DNA. TCRdb's processing, not the authors' own work, is the source of the V and J calls. The table for this sample lists some 8,000 distinct CDR3 sequences; 52% of them were counted only once. The top ten constitute approximately 5% of the sample.

Here the chain combines TRBV6-6 and TRBJ2-3, with no D gene named confidently. The receptor was derived from a female donor with breast cancer. Sequencing was performed on memory CD4+ T cells sorted from a lymph node. The cell subset or site label here, explained by the study, means: memory CD4+ T cells, CD4+CD45RO+CD25-. The bases read TGTGCCAGCAGTCAAGACTTGGTGACAGATACGCAGTATTTT. Its protein product is CASSQDLVTDTQYF.